The rows below give T cell receptor beta chains drawn from one sample of a study of regulatory T cells in long-lasting Graves disease. TCRdb redid the calling of the multiplex PCR reads with MiXCR, one entry per CDR3 protein. The sample includes approximately 440,000 distinct CDR3 sequences, 15% to 20% seen only once; the top ten take 9.5% to 15%. The same data also went into a second study, on T cells in Graves' hyperthyroidism and ophthalmopathy.

The material was peripheral blood mononuclear cells (PBMCs), obtained at new diagnosis, from a patient treated with antithyroid drugs. All receptors come from a man aged 35 to 55 with Graves disease. Each CDR3 is given with its conserved first and last residue. Each record gives: clone size, V gene, D gene, J gene, CDR3 protein, CDR3 DNA. D genes are given only for firm matches. The size field is filled for only some rows; it gives once, few, many or a size class.

>many|TRBV24-1|TRBD2|TRBJ2-3
CATRDPGGGTDTQYF
TGTGCCACCAGGGACCCGGGAGGGGGAACAGATACGCAGTATTTT
>few|TRBV24-1|TRBD1|TRBJ2-2
CATSDPLGQGGPGELFF
TGTGCCACCAGTGACCCCCTCGGACAGGGTGGTCCCGGGGAGCTGTTTTTT
>many|TRBV5-1|TRBD2|TRBJ2-3
CASSQGLAGVGDTQYF
TGCGCCAGCAGCCAGGGACTAGCGGGAGTCGGAGATACGCAGTATTTT
>many|TRBV11-2|TRBD2|TRBJ2-7
CASSLKVLGRALYEQYF
TGTGCCAGCAGCTTAAAAGTACTCGGGAGGGCCCTCTACGAGCAGTACTTC
>many|TRBV3-1|-|TRBJ2-7
CASSLPEAGVHF
TGTGCCAGCAGCCTCCCGGAGGCAGGGGTGCACTTC
>many|TRBV7-2|-|TRBJ2-1
CASSPAPATDNEQFF
TGTGCCAGCAGCCCAGCCCCGGCGACTGACAATGAGCAGTTCTTC
>few|TRBV7-2|TRBD2|TRBJ2-1
CASSVSGTAYNEQFF
TGTGCCAGCAGCGTTAGCGGGACCGCCTACAATGAGCAGTTCTTC
>many|TRBV2|TRBD2|TRBJ2-5
CASSGVAGEDETQYF
TGTGCCAGCAGTGGTGTTGCGGGAGAGGATGAGACCCAGTACTTC
>many|TRBV6-9|TRBD2|TRBJ2-1
CASSYDLGTSSYNEQFF
TGTGCCAGCAGTTACGACCTCGGGACTAGCAGCTACAATGAGCAGTTCTTC
>-|TRBV20-1|-|TRBJ2-7
CSARGRLGLYEQYF
TGCAGTGCTAGAGGGCGCCTTGGGCTTTACGAGCAGTACTTC
>-|TRBV28|TRBD1|TRBJ1-3
CASRRTGGRSGNTIYF
TGTGCCAGCAGGAGGACAGGGGGCCGCTCTGGAAACACCATATATTTT
>many|TRBV11-1|TRBD1|TRBJ2-2
CASSFGQGAANTGELFF
TGTGCCAGCAGCTTTGGACAGGGGGCGGCCAACACCGGGGAGCTGTTTTTT
>many|TRBV5-1|TRBD2|TRBJ2-3
CASSLSSPLLAGMDTQYF
TGCGCCAGCAGCTTAAGCAGTCCCCTACTAGCGGGAATGGATACGCAGTATTTT
>-|TRBV7-9|-|TRBJ2-7
CASSPDGGTYEQYF
TGTGCCAGCAGCCCGGACGGGGGAACCTACGAGCAGTACTTC
>-|TRBV9|-|TRBJ1-1
CASSVVRGNTEAFF
TGTGCCAGCAGCGTAGTTAGAGGGAACACTGAAGCTTTCTTT
>many|TRBV3-1|-|TRBJ2-1
CASSLLIASSYNEQFF
TGTGCCAGCAGCCTGCTTATCGCCAGCTCCTACAATGAGCAGTTCTTC
>many|TRBV20-1|-|TRBJ2-5
CSARETETSYETQYF
TGCAGTGCTAGAGAAACCGAGACTTCCTACGAGACCCAGTACTTC
>many|TRBV28|-|TRBJ1-5
CASSYGGGTNNQPQHF
TGTGCCAGCAGTTACGGGGGGGGGACAAACAATCAGCCCCAGCATTTT
>-|TRBV14|-|TRBJ2-7
CASSQDLGQGNYEQYF
TGTGCCAGCAGCCAAGATCTCGGGCAGGGAAACTACGAGCAGTACTTC
>many|TRBV7-9|TRBD2|TRBJ2-1
CASSLTRTSGSNNEQFF
TGTGCCAGCAGCTTAACAAGGACTAGCGGGAGCAACAATGAGCAGTTCTTC
>many|TRBV6-1|TRBD2|TRBJ2-2
CASSNGAGVNTGELFF
TGTGCCAGCAGCAACGGAGCGGGAGTTAACACCGGGGAGCTGTTTTTT
>many|TRBV12-3/TRBV12-4|-|TRBJ1-1
CASSSDRNTEAFF
TGTGCCAGCAGCTCGGACAGGAACACTGAAGCTTTCTTT
>many|TRBV7-9|TRBD2|TRBJ2-7
CASSRTSEEQYF
TGTGCCAGCAGCCGGACTAGCGAAGAGCAGTACTTC
>-|TRBV6-2/TRBV6-3|-|TRBJ2-1
CASSSFRLENNEQFF
TGTGCCAGCAGTTCTTTTCGTTTAGAAAACAATGAGCAGTTCTTC
>many|TRBV12-3/TRBV12-4|-|TRBJ2-5
CASSQGTLQETQYF
TGTGCCAGCAGTCAAGGGACTTTGCAAGAGACCCAGTACTTC
>-|TRBV28|TRBD1|TRBJ2-1
CASAVQGKMGEQFF
TGTGCCAGCGCTGTACAGGGGAAAATGGGTGAGCAGTTCTTC
>few|TRBV19|-|TRBJ2-2
CASSPWATAGELFF
TGTGCCAGTAGTCCCTGGGCGACAGCCGGGGAGCTGTTTTTT
>-|TRBV3-1|-|TRBJ1-1
CASSRDAYTEAFF
TGTGCCAGCTCCCGGGACGCATACACTGAAGCTTTCTTT
>-|TRBV19|-|TRBJ1-2
CASSITGSSYGYTF
TGTGCCAGTAGTATCACAGGATCTTCTTATGGCTACACCTTC
>-|TRBV20-1|TRBD1|TRBJ1-4
CSAIRTGDEKLFF
TGCAGTGCCATTCGGACAGGGGATGAAAAACTGTTTTTT
>many|TRBV2|TRBD2|TRBJ2-4
CAIKAAGGPDIQYF
TGTGCCATCAAAGCGGCGGGAGGGCCAGACATTCAGTACTTC
>many|TRBV28|TRBD1|TRBJ2-7
CASSLLNGQGSHEQYF
TGTGCCAGCAGTTTATTAAACGGACAGGGGTCCCACGAGCAGTACTTC
>many|TRBV12-3/TRBV12-4|-|TRBJ1-1
CASTWTVNTEAFF
TGTGCCAGCACCTGGACAGTGAACACTGAAGCTTTCTTT
>-|TRBV20-1|TRBD1|TRBJ1-5
CSARDIIGGQGPNQPQHF
TGCAGTGCTAGAGATATTATTGGAGGACAGGGCCCTAATCAGCCCCAGCATTTT
>-|TRBV20-1|-|TRBJ2-1
CSAKAGGTGNEQFF
TGCAGTGCTAAAGCGGGAGGGACAGGGAATGAGCAGTTCTTC